This passage covers 16 T cell receptor beta chains from one sample sequenced in a study of type 1 and type 2 diabetes patients. Genomic DNA was the PCR template. The TCR beta CDR3 region was amplified using 30 forward and 13 reverse primers. TCRdb reanalysed the multiplex PCR reads using MiXCR and keeps one entry per CDR3 protein. The profile shows some 250,000 distinct CDR3 sequences, roughly 48% of them singletons. Sequenced sample: peripheral blood mononuclear cells (PBMCs). The receptors here all came from a man in his late teens or twenties with type 2 diabetes.

This clonotype was recorded a few times. CDR3 residues: CASSESSINEKLFF. CDR3 nucleotides: TGCGCCAGCAGTGAGTCGTCGATTAATGAAAAACTGTTTTTT. This chain uses TRBV10-2 with TRBJ1-4; no reliable D call. The germline V gene has CDR1 WSHSY and CDR2 SAAADI. This CDR3 contains 14 residues. V was cut by 0 bases and J by 4 bases, with 6 bases left in between.

This clonotype was observed a few times. The chain recombines TRBV20-1 with TRBJ2-1; D is uncertain. Germline V lookup: CDR1 DFQATT, CDR2 SNEGSKA (reference sequence). CDR3 length: 13 residues. CDR3 sequence reads: CSVEWQAYNEQFF. In nucleotides, the CDR3 is TGCAGCGTTGAGTGGCAGGCCTACAATGAGCAGTTCTTC.

This clonotype was picked up a small number of times. The V call is TRBV27, the J call TRBJ2-7, with TRBD1 identical over 9 bases. J was trimmed by 6 bases and V by 6 bases; bases with no gene match: 9. Looked up from germline, CDR1 is MNHEY and CDR2 is SMNVEV (reference sequence). The CDR3 consists of 14 residues. CDR3 residues: CASSLQQGAGEQYF. In nucleotides, the CDR3 is TGTGCCAGCAGCCTACAACAGGGGGCGGGCGAGCAGTACTTC.

V is TRBV10-2 and J is TRBJ1-2, with D uncertain. This CDR3 has 13 residues. In germline, CDR1 is WSHSY, CDR2 SAAADI. V lost 0 bases, J lost 2 bases, and 4 bases lay in between. CDR3 nucleotides: TGCGCCAGCAGTGAGTCGGCGAACTATGGCTACACCTTC. Translating gives CASSESANYGYTF.

The rearrangement links TRBV2 to TRBJ1-4, with 7 bases matching TRBD1. The CDR3 spans 18 residues. Per the germline V gene, CDR1 is SNHLY and CDR2 is FYNNEI. V gave up 5 bases and J gave up 0 bases; unmatched junction bases: 12. As DNA, the CDR3 is TGTGCCAGCAGTCTTAACCCCTTGGGACAGACAACTAATGAAAAACTGTTTTTT. Translation gives CASSLNPLGQTTNEKLFF.

This clonotype was picked up many times. This chain uses TRBV2 with TRBJ2-3, with D perhaps assigned TRBD1 or TRBD2 (6 bases each). In germline, CDR1 is SNHLY, CDR2 FYNNEI. There are 14 residues in the CDR3. Trimming stripped 6 bases from V and 0 bases from J, with 10 bases between. The CDR3 DNA is TGTGCCAGCAGCACAGGGACTAGCACAGATACGCAGTATTTT. It codes for CASSTGTSTDTQYF.

The chain links TRBV7-2 to TRBJ1-1; D gene uncertain. In germline, CDR1 is SGHTA, CDR2 FQGNSA. The ends were cut back, 3 bases at V and 4 bases at J, with 9 bases in the middle. CDR3 length equals 13 residues. For the CDR3, the DNA is TGTGCCAGCAGCTTGCGGCAAAGCACTGAAGCTTTCTTT. Translation gives CASSLRQSTEAFF. Together with reference TRBV7-2 and TRBJ1-1, the CDR3 gives the full variable domain: GAGVSQSPSNKVTEKGKDVELRCDPISGHTALYWYRQSLGQGLEFLIYFQGNSAPDKSGLPSDRFSAERTGGSVSTLTIQRTQQEDSAVYLCASSLRQSTEAFFGQGTRLTVV.

The gene calls are TRBV19 and TRBJ2-7; D is perhaps TRBD1 (6 bases). The CDR3 has 15 residues. The V gene lost 6 bases and the J gene lost 0 bases, with 15 bases spanning the gap. Germline values: CDR1 LNHDA, CDR2 SQIVND (reference sequence). The CDR3 DNA sequence: TGTGCCAGTAGCAGAAGGACAGACCGCTCCTACGAGCAGTACTTC. It specifies CASSRRTDRSYEQYF. Looking up the rest from reference TRBV19 and TRBJ2-7 gives the full variable domain: DGGITQSPKYLFRKEGQNVTLSCEQNLNHDAMYWYRQDPGQGLRLIYYSQIVNDFQKGDIAEGYSVSREKKESFPLTVTSAQKNPTAFYLCASSRRTDRSYEQYFGPGTRLTVT.

This chain connects TRBV12-3 or TRBV12-4 to TRBJ1-1, with 7 bases that match TRBD1. With 3 bases clipped from V and 0 bases from J, the junction kept 13 bases outside the gene matches. The CDR3 has 18 residues. This CDR3 reads CASSFHPIGDSMNTEAFF. DNA of the CDR3: TGTGCCAGCAGTTTCCACCCGATTGGGGACAGCATGAACACTGAAGCTTTCTTT.

As for this clonotype: One junction end disagrees with the germline gene, perhaps due to a read error. The genes are TRBV12-3 or TRBV12-4 and TRBJ2-6; TRBD1 is a possible D gene (6 bases). The CDR3 has 14 amino acids. Here the CDR3 reads CTSSGQYGANVLTF. DNA for the CDR3: TGTACCAGCAGTGGACAGTATGGGGCCAACGTCCTGACTTTC.

This clonotype was seen at least ten times. The chain links TRBV30 to TRBJ2-5, with D uncertain. The V and J ends lost 1 base and 5 bases respectively, with 11 bases between them. The CDR3 length is 13 residues. Germline V gives CDR1 GTSNPN, CDR2 SVGIG (reference sequence). CDR3 nucleotide sequence: TGTGCCTGGAGTGACCAGCTAGGTGAGACCCAGTACTTC. It codes for CAWSDQLGETQYF.

This clonotype came up once. The rearrangement uses TRBV5-1 and TRBJ1-4; 7 nucleotides line up with TRBD1. V shed 4 bases and J 4 bases; nucleotides not matched to a gene: 10. The CDR3 covers 16 residues. Germline-derived CDR1 and CDR2 are SGHRS and YFSETQ. This CDR3 is CASSVDPGQLNEKLFF. The CDR3 nucleotides are TGCGCCAGCAGCGTGGACCCGGGACAGCTTAATGAAAAACTGTTTTTT. Full variable domain (rest looked up from reference TRBV5-1 and TRBJ1-4): KAGVTQTPRYLIKTRGQQVTLSCSPISGHRSVSWYQQTPGQGLQFLFEYFSETQRNKGNFPGRFSGRQFSNSRSEMNVSTLELGDSALYLCASSVDPGQLNEKLFFGSGTQLSVL.

The J gene is TRBJ1-2, the V gene TRBV13; no reliable D call. V dropped 10 bases and J dropped 4 bases, with 10 bases sitting between them. CDR1 is PRHDT and CDR2 is FYEKMQ in the germline V gene (reference sequence). This CDR3 comprises 11 residues. The CDR3: CAIKSAYGYTF. The CDR3 DNA follows: TGTGCCATCAAAAGCGCCTATGGCTACACCTTC.

This clonotype was seen a handful of times. The rearrangement uses TRBV30 and TRBJ1-4; D is possibly TRBD1 (5 bases). In germline, CDR1 is GTSNPN, CDR2 SVGIG (reference sequence). V was shortened by 4 bases and J by 8 bases, with 11 bases between the two germline ends. This CDR3 contains 12 residues. The CDR3 here is CAWNLQEEKLFF. CDR3 DNA: TGTGCCTGGAACCTACAGGAGGAAAAACTGTTTTTT.

This clonotype was seen many times. The J gene is TRBJ1-1, the V gene TRBV10-1, with TRBD1 matching 7 bases. CDR1 is WNHNN and CDR2 is SYGVQD in the germline V gene (reference sequence). J lost 5 bases, V lost 4 bases, and 4 bases had no gene match. The CDR3 is 13 residues long. The CDR3 DNA follows: TGCGCCAGCAGTGTCAAACAGGGGACTGAAGCTTTCTTT. This translates into CASSVKQGTEAFF.

This clonotype was recorded only once. J is TRBJ2-7 and V is TRBV7-9; 7 bases line up with TRBD2. Germline CDR1 reads SEHNR; CDR2 reads FQNEAQ (reference sequence). V gave up 3 bases and J gave up 4 bases; unmatched junction bases: 9. The length of the CDR3 is 15 residues. The CDR3 bases are TGTGCCAGCAGCTTCTACCGCGGGAGAGGGTACGAGCAGTACTTC. Translation: CASSFYRGRGYEQYF. Based on the CDR3 plus reference TRBV7-9 and TRBJ2-7, the full variable domain is DTGVSQNPRHKITKRGQNVTFRCDPISEHNRLYWYRQTLGQGPEFLTYFQNEAQLEKSRLLSDRFSAERPKGSFSTLEIQRTEQGDSAMYLCASSFYRGRGYEQYFGPGTRLTVT.